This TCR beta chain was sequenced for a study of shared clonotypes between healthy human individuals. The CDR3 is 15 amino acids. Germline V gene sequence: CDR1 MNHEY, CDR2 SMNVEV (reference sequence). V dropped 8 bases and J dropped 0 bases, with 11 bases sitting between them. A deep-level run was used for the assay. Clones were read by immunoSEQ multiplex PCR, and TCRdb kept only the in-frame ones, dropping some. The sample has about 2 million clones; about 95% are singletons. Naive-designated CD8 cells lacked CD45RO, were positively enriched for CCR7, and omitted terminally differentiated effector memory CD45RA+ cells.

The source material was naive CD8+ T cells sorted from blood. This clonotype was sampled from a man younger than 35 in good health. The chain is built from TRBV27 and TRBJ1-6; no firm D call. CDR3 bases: TGTGCCAGCCACCATGGGAGCTCCTATAATTCACCCCTCCACTTT. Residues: CASHHGSSYNSPLHF.